This entry features one TCR beta chain sequence. Generated by immunoSEQ multiplex PCR, the TCRdb table keeps only in-frame clones and is missing some. This sample has some 210,000 clones; more than 70% occur once, and the top ten carry approximately 4.3%. The data were taken from a study of blood T cell repertoires in COVID-19. V gave up 4 bases and J gave up 4 bases; unmatched junction bases: 2. This CDR3 spans 14 amino acids. Germline V gene data show CDR1 as LGHNA and CDR2 as YNFKEQ. Sequencing was done on a sample of PBMCs or T cells enriched from blood (not recorded which). This chain uses TRBV4-2 with TRBJ2-7, with 12 bases identical to TRBD2. The TCR sequence derives from a young man with acute COVID-19. This CDR3 reads CASSRLAGDYEQYF. CDR3 DNA sequence: TGTGCCAGCAGCCGACTAGCGGGGGATTACGAGCAGTACTTC.